The rows below give T cell receptor beta chains drawn from one sample of a study of cytomegalovirus exposure and HLA in healthy donors. Repertoires were generated with immunoSEQ multiplex PCR, while TCRdb's copy carries only in-frame clones and drops some. Of about 120,000 clones listed, roughly four fifths were seen once; the top ten hold around 2%. Sequencing was done on a sample of PBMCs. The receptors stem from a man between 35 and 55 years old in good health and CMV-seronegative. The CDR3 runs from the conserved cysteine through the conserved F or W. The order of the fields is J gene, CDR3 length, V gene, CDR3 protein.

J gene: TRBJ2-7
CDR3 length: 15
V gene: TRBV4-3
CDR3 protein: CASSQISGQGREQYF

J gene: TRBJ2-3
CDR3 length: 14
V gene: TRBV4-3
CDR3 protein: CASSQERGTDTQYF

J gene: TRBJ2-1
CDR3 length: 14
V gene: TRBV4-3
CDR3 protein: CASSQDPSYNEQFF

J gene: TRBJ1-4
CDR3 length: 13
V gene: TRBV11-2
CDR3 protein: CASSAQGREKLFF

J gene: TRBJ2-5
CDR3 length: 14
V gene: TRBV5-1
CDR3 protein: CASSPTGGTETQYF

J gene: TRBJ2-6
CDR3 length: 14
V gene: TRBV5-1
CDR3 protein: CASSSSSGANGLTF

J gene: TRBJ2-7
CDR3 length: 15
V gene: TRBV5-8
CDR3 protein: CASSGRGTHTYEQYF

J gene: TRBJ2-3
CDR3 length: 12
V gene: TRBV5-1
CDR3 protein: CASSRSTDTQYF

J gene: TRBJ1-2
CDR3 length: 16
V gene: TRBV4-1
CDR3 protein: CASSPQGQFGNYGYTF

J gene: TRBJ1-2
CDR3 length: 13
V gene: TRBV30
CDR3 protein: CAWSPSGSAGYTF

J gene: TRBJ2-3
CDR3 length: 17
V gene: TRBV7-3
CDR3 protein: CSSSLFLSGRVTDTQYF

J gene: TRBJ2-6
CDR3 length: 16
V gene: TRBV2
CDR3 protein: CARGLGAGSGANVLTF

J gene: TRBJ1-2
CDR3 length: 14
V gene: TRBV30
CDR3 protein: CAWSVLGGSYGYTF

J gene: TRBJ2-7
CDR3 length: 12
V gene: TRBV5-1
CDR3 protein: CASSLTAYEQYF

J gene: TRBJ2-5
CDR3 length: 13
V gene: TRBV2
CDR3 protein: CASTQVLQETQYF

J gene: TRBJ1-1
CDR3 length: 13
V gene: TRBV6-6
CDR3 protein: CASSYAGQSEAFF

J gene: TRBJ2-5
CDR3 length: 13
V gene: TRBV6-6
CDR3 protein: CASLKAEEETQYF

J gene: TRBJ1-2
CDR3 length: 16
V gene: TRBV23-1
CDR3 protein: CASRNAGTGVDYGYTF

J gene: TRBJ2-7
CDR3 length: 12
V gene: TRBV28
CDR3 protein: CASSLGWSEQYF

J gene: TRBJ1-2
CDR3 length: 16
V gene: TRBV27
CDR3 protein: CASSRASKGLGYGYTF

J gene: NA
CDR3 length: 16
V gene: TRBV5-6
CDR3 protein: CASSFEFSGRTYEQYF

J gene: TRBJ2-7
CDR3 length: 17
V gene: TRBV5-1
CDR3 protein: CASSARDYRREAHEQYF

J gene: TRBJ2-5
CDR3 length: 14
V gene: TRBV14
CDR3 protein: CASSQAPFKETQYF

J gene: TRBJ1-1
CDR3 length: 15
V gene: TRBV7-2
CDR3 protein: CASSPGGGRNTEAFF

J gene: TRBJ2-6
CDR3 length: 17
V gene: TRBV6-4
CDR3 protein: CASSEGVAGDGANGLTF

J gene: TRBJ2-1
CDR3 length: 15
V gene: TRBV7-3
CDR3 protein: CASSRRLAGGDEQFF

J gene: TRBJ1-2
CDR3 length: 15
V gene: TRBV19
CDR3 protein: CASSADNRGHYGYTF

J gene: TRBJ1-5
CDR3 length: 11
V gene: TRBV20-1
CDR3 protein: CSARGQVNQHF

J gene: TRBJ1-6
CDR3 length: 15
V gene: TRBV5-1
CDR3 protein: CASSLELQGNSPLHF

J gene: TRBJ2-3
CDR3 length: 15
V gene: TRBV5-1
CDR3 protein: CASSDDPGATDTQYF

J gene: TRBJ2-2
CDR3 length: 14
V gene: TRBV7-6
CDR3 protein: CASSPGQNTGELFF